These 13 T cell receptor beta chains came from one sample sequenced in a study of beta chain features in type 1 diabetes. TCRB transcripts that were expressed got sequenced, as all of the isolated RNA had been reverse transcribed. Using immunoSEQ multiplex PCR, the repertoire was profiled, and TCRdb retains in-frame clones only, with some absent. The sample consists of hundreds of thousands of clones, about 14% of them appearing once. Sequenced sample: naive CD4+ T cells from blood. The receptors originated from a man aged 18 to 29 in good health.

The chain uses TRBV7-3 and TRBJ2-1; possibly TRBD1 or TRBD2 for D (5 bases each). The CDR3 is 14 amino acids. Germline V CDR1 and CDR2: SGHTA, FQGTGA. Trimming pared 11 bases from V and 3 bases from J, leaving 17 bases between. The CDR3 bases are TGTGCCTCAGCCCCGGGACCCAGCTACAATGAGCAGTTCTTC. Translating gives CASAPGPSYNEQFF.

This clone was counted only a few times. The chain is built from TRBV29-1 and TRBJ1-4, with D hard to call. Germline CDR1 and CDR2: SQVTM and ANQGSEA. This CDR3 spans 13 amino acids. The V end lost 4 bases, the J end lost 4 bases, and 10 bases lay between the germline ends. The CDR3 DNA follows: TGCAGCGTTGTGCAGGCGTATAATGAAAAACTGTTTTTT. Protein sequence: CSVVQAYNEKLFF.

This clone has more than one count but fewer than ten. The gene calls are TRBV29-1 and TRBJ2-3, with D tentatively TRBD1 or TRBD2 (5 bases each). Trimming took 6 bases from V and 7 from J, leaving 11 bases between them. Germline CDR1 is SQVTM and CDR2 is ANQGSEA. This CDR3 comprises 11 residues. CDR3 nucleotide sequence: TGCAGCGTCGGGGCCCCCCATACGCAGTATTTT. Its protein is CSVGAPHTQYF.

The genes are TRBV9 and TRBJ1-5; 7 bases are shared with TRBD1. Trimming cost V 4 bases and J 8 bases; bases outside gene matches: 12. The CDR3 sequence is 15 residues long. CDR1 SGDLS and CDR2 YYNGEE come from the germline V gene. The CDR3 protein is CASSSGGSPGEPQHF. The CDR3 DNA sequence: TGTGCCAGCAGCTCAGGGGGTTCCCCAGGGGAGCCCCAGCATTTT.

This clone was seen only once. The CDR3 here is CASSPFGGAKETQYF. In DNA form, the CDR3 reads TGTGCCAGCAGCCCCTTCGGGGGGGCCAAAGAGACCCAGTACTTC. The V and J genes are TRBV27 and TRBJ2-5; 8 bases fit TRBD2. The CDR3 consists of 15 residues. The V gene end was trimmed by 6 bases and the J gene end by 3 bases; junction bases not matched to a gene: 9. Germline V gene sequence: CDR1 MNHEY, CDR2 SMNVEV (reference sequence).

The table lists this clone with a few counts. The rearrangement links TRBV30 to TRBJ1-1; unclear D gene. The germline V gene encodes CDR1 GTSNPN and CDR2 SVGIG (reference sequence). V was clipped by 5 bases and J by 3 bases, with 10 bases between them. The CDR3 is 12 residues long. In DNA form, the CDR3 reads TGTGCCTGGGGCCGTTCGGACACTGAAGCTTTCTTT. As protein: CAWGRSDTEAFF.

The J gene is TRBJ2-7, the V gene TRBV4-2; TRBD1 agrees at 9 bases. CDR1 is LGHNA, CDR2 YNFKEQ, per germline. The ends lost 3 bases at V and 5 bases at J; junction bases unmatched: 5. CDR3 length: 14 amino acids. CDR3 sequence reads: CASSQGQGGNEQYF. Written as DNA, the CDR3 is TGTGCCAGCAGCCAGGGACAGGGAGGGAACGAGCAGTACTTC.

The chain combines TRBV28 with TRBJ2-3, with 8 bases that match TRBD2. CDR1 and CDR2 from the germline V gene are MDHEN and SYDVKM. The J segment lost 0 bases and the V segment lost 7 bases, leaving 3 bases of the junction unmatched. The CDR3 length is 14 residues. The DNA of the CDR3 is TGTGCCAGCACCACTAGCGGAAGCACAGATACGCAGTATTTT. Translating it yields CASTTSGSTDTQYF.

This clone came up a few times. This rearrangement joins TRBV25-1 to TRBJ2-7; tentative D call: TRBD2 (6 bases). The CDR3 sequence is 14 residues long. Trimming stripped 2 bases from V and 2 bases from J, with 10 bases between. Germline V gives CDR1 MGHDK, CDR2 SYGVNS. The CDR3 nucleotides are TGTGCCAGCAGTGAACGGGGGAGCGCCTACGAGCAGTACTTC. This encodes CASSERGSAYEQYF.

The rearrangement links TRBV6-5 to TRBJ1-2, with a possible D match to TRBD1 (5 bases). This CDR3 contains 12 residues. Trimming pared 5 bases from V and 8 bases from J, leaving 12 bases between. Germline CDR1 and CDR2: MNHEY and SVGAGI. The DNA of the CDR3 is TGTGCCAGCAGTACGACAGCACGGGGCTACACCTTC. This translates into CASSTTARGYTF.

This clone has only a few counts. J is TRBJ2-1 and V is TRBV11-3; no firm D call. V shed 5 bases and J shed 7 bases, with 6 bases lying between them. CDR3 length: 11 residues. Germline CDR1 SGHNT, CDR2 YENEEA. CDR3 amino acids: CASSEGNEQFF. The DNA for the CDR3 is TGTGCCAGCAGCGAAGGGAATGAGCAGTTCTTC.

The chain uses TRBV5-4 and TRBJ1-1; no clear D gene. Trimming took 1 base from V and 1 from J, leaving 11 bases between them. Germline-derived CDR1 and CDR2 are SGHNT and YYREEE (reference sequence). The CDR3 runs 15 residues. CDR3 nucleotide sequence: TGTGCCAGCAGCTTGCTGACACTTCAGAACACTGAAGCTTTCTTT. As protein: CASSLLTLQNTEAFF.

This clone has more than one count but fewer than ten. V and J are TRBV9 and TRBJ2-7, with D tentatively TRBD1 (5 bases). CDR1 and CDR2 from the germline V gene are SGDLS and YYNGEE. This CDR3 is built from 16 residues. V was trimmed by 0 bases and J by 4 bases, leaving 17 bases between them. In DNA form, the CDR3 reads TGTGCCAGCAGCGTAGGACCAACCCCCGGACAATACGAGCAGTACTTC. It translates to CASSVGPTPGQYEQYF.